What follows are 27 T cell receptor beta chains derived from one specimen sequenced in a study of technical replicates of blood from several donors. TCRdb's table, derived via immunoSEQ multiplex PCR, lists solely in-frame clones and lacks some. The sample lists fewer than 90,000 clones, roughly 90% seen once, with 0.35% to 0.45% in the top ten. The sample consisted of T cells isolated from PBMCs. These receptors were obtained from a human donor in good health.

The V call is TRBV30, the J call TRBJ2-3; the D is unclear. CDR1 is GTSNPN, CDR2 SVGIG, per germline (reference sequence). V was pared by 0 bases and J by 0 bases, with 10 bases between. There are 15 residues in the CDR3. The CDR3 bases are TGTGCCTGGAGTGTCGGCGGTATTAGCACAGATACGCAGTATTTT. Its protein is CAWSVGGISTDTQYF.

V gene TRBV9 combines with J gene TRBJ2-7; 8 bases match TRBD1. The CDR3 has 15 amino acids. The V segment lost 0 bases and the J segment 1 base; nucleotides outside the gene matches: 3. CDR1 is SGDLS, CDR2 YYNGEE, per germline. Here the CDR3 DNA reads TGTGCCAGCAGCGTAGGCTGGACAGGGTCCTACGAGCAGTACTTC. Translated: CASSVGWTGSYEQYF. Complete variable domain (other parts from reference TRBV9 and TRBJ2-7): DSGVTQTPKHLITATGQRVTLRCSPRSGDLSVYWYQQSLDQGLQFLIQYYNGEERAKGNILERFSAQQFPDLHSELNLSSLELGDSALYFCASSVGWTGSYEQYFGPGTRLTVT.

The V call is TRBV29-1, the J call TRBJ2-5; D possibly corresponds to TRBD2 (6 bases). The germline V and J ends were trimmed by 7 bases and 5 bases, with 17 bases remaining between them. From germline, CDR1 is SQVTM and CDR2 ANQGSEA. The CDR3 contains 13 residues. The chain's CDR3 is CSGGGGSIETQYF. In nucleotides, the CDR3 is TGCAGCGGCGGTGGGGGGAGCATTGAGACCCAGTACTTC.

This clone was observed a single time. V is TRBV5-1 and J is TRBJ2-7; TRBD1 agrees at 8 bases. Looked up from germline, CDR1 is SGHRS and CDR2 is YFSETQ. The CDR3 is 13 amino acids. V dropped 4 bases and J dropped 6; count of bases not matched to a gene: 6. CDR3: CASSEAGGGEQYF. The DNA for the CDR3 is TGCGCCAGCAGCGAGGCAGGGGGCGGCGAGCAGTACTTC.

This clone was observed a single time. The chain has TRBV27 and TRBJ2-7, with 10 bases matching TRBD1. After removal of 7 bases from V and 2 bases from J, the junction contained 2 bases not matched to a gene. The CDR3 extends over 13 amino acids. Germline-derived CDR1 and CDR2 are MNHEY and SMNVEV (reference sequence). In nucleotides, the CDR3 is TGTGCCAGCATGGGACAGGGGCCCTACGAGCAGTACTTC. Its protein product is CASMGQGPYEQYF.

This clone was detected a few times. The chain uses TRBV5-6 and TRBJ1-1, with 9 bases lining up with TRBD1. Germline assignment: CDR1 SGHDT and CDR2 YYEEEE. V lost 5 bases, J lost 5 bases, and 10 bases stayed unmatched. The CDR3 contains 15 residues. The CDR3 DNA sequence: TGTGCCAGCAGGACACCGGGACAGGGAGATACTGAAGCTTTCTTT. It encodes CASRTPGQGDTEAFF.

The rearrangement links TRBV27 to TRBJ1-2; TRBD1 matches at 9 bases. Losses at the gene ends were 2 bases for V and 2 bases for J; bases not matched to a gene: 3. CDR1 is MNHEY and CDR2 is SMNVEV in the germline V gene (reference sequence). The CDR3 has 15 amino acids. CDR3 sequence: CASSLRTGANYGYTF. CDR3 sequence (DNA): TGTGCCAGCAGTTTAAGGACAGGGGCCAACTATGGCTACACCTTC.

The gene calls are TRBV6-5 and TRBJ2-1; 13 bases match TRBD2. This CDR3 spans 15 amino acids. The V and J ends lost 9 bases and 8 bases, in that order; junction bases with no gene match: 10. CDR1 is MNHEY, CDR2 SVGAGI, per germline. This CDR3 is CASGSLAGGLDEQFF. CDR3 sequence (DNA): TGTGCCAGTGGTTCACTAGCGGGAGGGCTAGATGAGCAGTTCTTC.

The chain uses TRBV7-2 and TRBJ2-1; 14 bases agree with TRBD2. Losses at the gene ends were 1 base for V and 5 bases for J; bases not matched to a gene: 10. Per germline, CDR1 SGHTA and CDR2 FQGNSA. The CDR3 length is 19 residues. CDR3 amino acids: CASSLGLAGGPIFDNEQFF. The CDR3 DNA reads TGTGCCAGCAGCTTAGGACTAGCGGGAGGGCCGATTTTCGACAATGAGCAGTTCTTC.

J is TRBJ1-2 and V is TRBV6-1; 8 nucleotides line up with TRBD1. Germline V lookup: CDR1 MNHNS, CDR2 SASEGT. The CDR3 spans 12 residues. V lost 8 bases, J lost 6 bases, and 5 bases stayed unmatched. This CDR3 is CASADRAHGYTF. The CDR3 nucleotides are TGTGCCAGCGCGGACAGGGCCCATGGCTACACCTTC.

The chain has TRBV7-2 and TRBJ2-7; 8 bases align to TRBD1. CDR3 length equals 15 residues. The V gene's germline CDR1 is SGHTA and CDR2 FQGNSA. V lost 5 bases, J lost 4 bases, and 10 bases stayed unmatched. CDR3 amino acids: CASSIRTGNYYEQYF. The CDR3 DNA reads as TGTGCCAGCAGCATTAGGACAGGGAACTATTACGAGCAGTACTTC.

J is TRBJ2-3 and V is TRBV4-1, with D perhaps TRBD2 (8 bases). Germline V gene data show CDR1 as MGHRA and CDR2 as YSYEKL. The CDR3 loop spans 18 amino acids. Between the trimmed V and J ends, which lost 3 bases and 1 base, there was a span of 20 bases. The CDR3 DNA sequence: TGCGCCAGCAGCCATGGCCCCGGGACTAGGGGGCGCACAGATACGCAGTATTTT. It yields the protein CASSHGPGTRGRTDTQYF.

V is TRBV11-2 and J is TRBJ1-2, with 7 bases matching TRBD1. This CDR3 has 12 amino acids. The V and J ends lost 8 bases and 3 bases, in that order; junction bases with no gene match: 3. CDR1 is SGHAT and CDR2 is FQNNGV in the germline V gene. The chain's CDR3 is CASRGQHYGYTF. The CDR3 nucleotides are TGTGCCAGCCGGGGACAGCACTATGGCTACACCTTC.

As concerns this clone: This sample includes further DNA sequences coding for the same CDR3. V and J are TRBV27 and TRBJ1-5; 12 positions agree with TRBD1. Germline V gene lookup returns CDR1 MNHEY and CDR2 SMNVEV (reference sequence). J lost 7 bases, V lost 1 base, and 8 bases had no gene match. This CDR3 has 17 amino acids. DNA of the CDR3: TGTGCCAGCAGTTTATTCGGGACAGGGGGCCTCGGGCAGCCCCAGCATTTT. Its protein is CASSLFGTGGLGQPQHF.

The chain combines TRBV4-1 with TRBJ1-1; 7 bases are shared with TRBD1. Per germline, CDR1 MGHRA and CDR2 YSYEKL. CDR3 length: 16 amino acids. Trimming at V came to 6 bases and at J to 1 base, leaving 11 bases not matched to a gene. CDR3 residues: CASSLMGGQTNTEAFF. The CDR3 nucleotides are TGCGCCAGCAGTCTTATGGGGGGACAGACGAACACTGAAGCTTTCTTT.

J is TRBJ1-5 and V is TRBV18; the match to TRBD1 covers 10 bases. From germline, CDR1 is KGHSH and CDR2 LQKENI. This CDR3 contains 16 residues. V trimming: 3 bases; J trimming: 6 bases; junction bases outside the gene matches: 8. CDR3 DNA sequence: TGTGCCAGCTCACCCGACGACAGGGGGCTAACTCAGCCCCAGCATTTT. It is translated as CASSPDDRGLTQPQHF.

The V and J genes are TRBV4-2 and TRBJ1-5; tentative D call: TRBD1 (6 bases). V lost 0 bases, J lost 7 bases, and 13 bases lay in between. Germline CDR1 and CDR2: LGHNA and YNFKEQ. CDR3 length equals 15 residues. The CDR3 here is CASSQDGTSGQPQHF. The CDR3 DNA reads TGTGCCAGCAGCCAAGACGGGACATCGGGACAGCCCCAGCATTTT.

V usage is TRBV11-2 and J usage is TRBJ2-7; D might be TRBD1 (5 bases). The CDR3 runs to 13 residues. Germline V gene lookup returns CDR1 SGHAT and CDR2 FQNNGV. V was pared by 5 bases and J by 0 bases, with 8 bases between. CDR3 in amino acids: CASSADSSYEQYF. The CDR3 bases are TGTGCCAGCAGCGCAGACAGCTCCTACGAGCAGTACTTC.

The chain links TRBV7-8 to TRBJ1-5; no definite D call. Trimming took 2 bases from V and 0 from J, leaving 8 bases between them. The CDR3 extends over 15 amino acids. Germline CDR1 SGHVS, CDR2 FQNEAQ. The CDR3 loop reads CASSLNRVSNQPQHF. The CDR3 DNA reads as TGTGCCAGCAGCTTAAACCGGGTTAGCAATCAGCCCCAGCATTTT.

CDR3 protein: CAISLEPGGGYTF. The CDR3 coding sequence is TGTGCCATCAGCCTAGAACCAGGGGGGGGCTACACCTTC. The rearrangement joins TRBV10-3 to TRBJ1-2; 7 positions match TRBD1. V lost 6 bases and J lost 8; bases outside the gene matches: 9. From germline, CDR1 is ENHRY and CDR2 SYGVKD. This CDR3 comprises 13 residues.

The chain joins TRBV28 to TRBJ1-4; the D gene is possibly TRBD1 (5 bases). This CDR3 has 13 amino acids. Per the germline V gene, CDR1 is MDHEN and CDR2 is SYDVKM. V was shortened by 1 base and J by 7 bases, with 7 bases between the two germline ends. DNA of the CDR3: TGTGCCAGCAGTTTATTTAGGGGTGAAAAACTGTTTTTT. This encodes CASSLFRGEKLFF.

The J gene is TRBJ2-7, the V gene TRBV6-6; 7 bases map to TRBD2. Trimming cost V 8 bases and J 5 bases; bases outside gene matches: 12. This CDR3 is 14 amino acids long. CDR1 is MNHNY, CDR2 SVGAGI, per germline (reference sequence). CDR3 nucleotide sequence: TGTGCCAGCCGGCGGACTAGTGTAAGTGACGAGCAGTACTTC. Translation: CASRRTSVSDEQYF.

The chain combines TRBV16 with TRBJ1-5; 7 bases are shared with TRBD1. Germline V gene lookup returns CDR1 KGHSY and CDR2 FQNENV. The junction had 10 bases not matched to a gene; V was cut back by 6 bases and J by 2 bases. The CDR3 runs 16 residues. DNA for the CDR3: TGTGCCAGCAGAGGACAGGACTTAGGCGGCAATCAGCCCCAGCATTTT. It codes for CASRGQDLGGNQPQHF.

This chain joins TRBV5-4 and TRBJ2-2; D is unresolved. V was trimmed by 10 bases and J by 5 bases, leaving 12 bases between them. This CDR3 comprises 12 residues. Per the germline V gene, CDR1 is SGHNT and CDR2 is YYREEE (reference sequence). CDR3 in amino acids: CAADSGTGELFF. For the CDR3, the DNA is TGTGCCGCAGACTCGGGTACCGGGGAGCTGTTTTTT.

V and J are TRBV11-2 and TRBJ1-4; 10 positions match TRBD1. The junction had 6 bases not matched to a gene; V was cut back by 5 bases and J by 3 bases. Germline values: CDR1 SGHAT, CDR2 FQNNGV. The CDR3 sequence is 16 residues long. CDR3 residues: CASSPGTGDANEKLFF. CDR3 sequence (DNA): TGTGCCAGCAGCCCCGGGACAGGGGATGCTAATGAAAAACTGTTTTTT. Together with reference TRBV11-2 and TRBJ1-4, the CDR3 gives the full variable domain: EAGVAQSPRYKIIEKRQSVAFWCNPISGHATLYWYQQILGQGPKLLIQFQNNGVVDDSQLPKDRFSAERLKGVDSTLKIQPAKLEDSAVYLCASSPGTGDANEKLFFGSGTQLSVL.

The chain joins TRBV29-1 to TRBJ2-7, with 9 positions matching TRBD1. This CDR3 has 13 amino acids. Per germline, CDR1 SQVTM and CDR2 ANQGSEA. V dropped 6 bases and J dropped 4; count of bases not matched to a gene: 7. This chain's CDR3 is CSVSTGGSYEQYF. The CDR3 DNA reads TGCAGCGTCTCGACAGGGGGAAGTTACGAGCAGTACTTC.

V and J are TRBV19 and TRBJ2-7, with 10 bases identical to TRBD1. Germline CDR1 reads LNHDA; CDR2 reads SQIVND (reference sequence). The CDR3 extends over 15 amino acids. J gave up 2 bases and V 5 bases, and 6 bases lay outside the gene matches. The CDR3 DNA is TGTGCCAGTAGTTTCGCCGGGACAGGGGCCTACGAGCAGTACTTC. It is translated as CASSFAGTGAYEQYF.